This TCR beta chain was identified during a study of T cells after yellow fever vaccination. Overall study: Researchers used SMART-Seq v4 Ultra Low Input to prepare fractions that had low cell numbers.

Findings and caveats of the study: The study re-detected most primary-vaccination clones after the booster (96% CD4, roughly 88% CD8). Peaking faster, on day 5 versus 15, the secondary response was nonetheless weaker.

Notes on this clonotype: Its target is unknown.

Germline assignment: CDR1 MNHNS and CDR2 SASEGT. The CDR3 covers 15 residues. V was clipped by 6 bases and J by 5 bases, with 19 bases between them. The TCR cDNA carried a universal primer site and UMIs from 5'RACE template switching. TCRdb itself ran the 5' RACE reads through MiXCR, one entry per CDR3 protein. The sample has about 260,000 distinct CDR3 sequences, over 4.5% seen once. Material: CD4+ T cells sorted from PBMCs, obtained on the day of the yellow fever booster vaccination. The rearrangement links TRBV6-1 to TRBJ2-5; D remains ambiguous. This receptor was taken from a man aged 18-30 years who received the YFV17D yellow fever vaccine. The CDR3 spells CASSPNSGVLETQYF. In DNA, the CDR3 is TGTGCCAGCAGCCCCAATTCAGGAGTGCTGGAGACCCAGTACTTC.